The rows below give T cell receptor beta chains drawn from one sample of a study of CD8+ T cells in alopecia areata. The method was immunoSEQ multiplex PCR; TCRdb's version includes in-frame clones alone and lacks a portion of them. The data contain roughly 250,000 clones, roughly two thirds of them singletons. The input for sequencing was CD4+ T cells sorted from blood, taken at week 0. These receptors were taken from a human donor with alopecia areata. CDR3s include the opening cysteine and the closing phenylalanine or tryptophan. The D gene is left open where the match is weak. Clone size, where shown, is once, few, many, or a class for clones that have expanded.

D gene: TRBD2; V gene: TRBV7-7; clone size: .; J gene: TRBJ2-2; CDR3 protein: CASSLLAGDNTGELFF; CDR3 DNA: TGTGCTAGCAGCTTACTCGCGGGGGATAACACCGGGGAGCTGTTTTTT
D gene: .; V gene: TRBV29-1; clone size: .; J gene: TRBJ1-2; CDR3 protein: CSGGQRDGYTF; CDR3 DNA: TGCAGCGGTGGACAGCGAGATGGCTACACCTTC
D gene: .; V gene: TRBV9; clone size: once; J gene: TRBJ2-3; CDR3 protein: CASSVDFPDTQYF; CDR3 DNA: TGTGCCAGCAGCGTAGATTTTCCAGATACGCAGTATTTT
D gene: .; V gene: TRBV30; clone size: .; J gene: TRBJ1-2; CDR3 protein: CAWSLLQGYYGYTF; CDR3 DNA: TGTGCCTGGAGTCTACTCCAGGGGTATTATGGCTACACCTTC
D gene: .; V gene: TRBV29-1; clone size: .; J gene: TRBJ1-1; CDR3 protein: CSAGSGTEAFF; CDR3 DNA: TGCAGCGCCGGAAGTGGAACTGAAGCTTTCTTT
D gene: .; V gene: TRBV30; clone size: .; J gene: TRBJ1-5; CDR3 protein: CAWSVRRGTQPQHF; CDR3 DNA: TGTGCCTGGAGTGTACGGAGGGGGACTCAGCCCCAGCATTTT
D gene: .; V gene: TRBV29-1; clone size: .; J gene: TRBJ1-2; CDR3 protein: CSVDVPPYGYTF; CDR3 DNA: TGCAGCGTTGATGTTCCACCCTATGGCTACACCTTC
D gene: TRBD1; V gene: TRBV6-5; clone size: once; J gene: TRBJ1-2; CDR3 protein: CASSYLGTGSNYGYTF; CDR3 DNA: TGTGCCAGCAGTTACCTTGGGACAGGGTCTAACTATGGCTACACCTTC
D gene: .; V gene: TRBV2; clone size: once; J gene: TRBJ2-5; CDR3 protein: CASSPVAGIETQYF; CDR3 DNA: TGTGCCAGCAGCCCGGTGGCAGGGATAGAGACCCAGTACTTC
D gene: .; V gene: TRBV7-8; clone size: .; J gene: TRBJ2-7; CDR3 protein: CASSFSAREQYF; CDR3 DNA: TGTGCCAGCAGCTTTTCAGCCCGCGAGCAGTACTTC
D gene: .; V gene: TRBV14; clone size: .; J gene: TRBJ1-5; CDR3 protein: CASSQDPAQPQHF; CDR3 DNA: TGTGCCAGCAGCCAAGACCCTGCCCAGCCCCAGCATTTT
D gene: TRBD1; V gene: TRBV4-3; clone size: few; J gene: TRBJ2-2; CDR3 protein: CASSQLQTGATGELFF; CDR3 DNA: TGCGCCAGCAGCCAGCTACAGACAGGGGCCACCGGGGAGCTGTTTTTT
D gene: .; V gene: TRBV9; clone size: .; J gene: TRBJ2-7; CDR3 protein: CASSVDVQGGYEQYF; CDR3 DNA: TGTGCCAGCAGCGTAGATGTCCAGGGAGGCTACGAGCAGTACTTC
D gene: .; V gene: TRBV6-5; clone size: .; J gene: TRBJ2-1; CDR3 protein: CASSSTPGLYNEQFF; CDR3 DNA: TGTGCCAGCAGTTCCACCCCGGGACTGTACAATGAGCAGTTCTTC
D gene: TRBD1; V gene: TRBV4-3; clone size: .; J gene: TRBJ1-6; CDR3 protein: CASSQDGTASPLHF; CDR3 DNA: TGCGCCAGCAGCCAAGATGGGACAGCTTCACCCCTCCACTTT
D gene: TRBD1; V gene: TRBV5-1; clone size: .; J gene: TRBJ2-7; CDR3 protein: CASSSGGLTSYEQYF; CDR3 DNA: TGCGCCAGCAGCTCAGGGGGCTTAACCTCCTACGAGCAGTACTTC
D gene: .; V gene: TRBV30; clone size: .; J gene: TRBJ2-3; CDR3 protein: CAWGTSTDTQYF; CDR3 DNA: TGTGCCTGGGGGACTAGCACAGATACGCAGTATTTT
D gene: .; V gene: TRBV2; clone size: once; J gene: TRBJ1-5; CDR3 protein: CASKVESGSDQPQHF; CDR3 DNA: TGTGCCAGCAAGGTAGAATCGGGGTCGGATCAGCCCCAGCATTTT
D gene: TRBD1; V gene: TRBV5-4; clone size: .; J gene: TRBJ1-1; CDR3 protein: CASSQGTGNRNTEAFF; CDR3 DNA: TGTGCCAGCAGCCAAGGGACAGGGAACAGGAACACTGAAGCTTTCTTT